The clone carrying this T cell receptor beta chain appeared many times. The antigen remains unidentified. The CDR3 sequence is 16 residues long. The V gene lost 1 base and the J gene lost 0 bases, with 10 bases spanning the gap. Per germline, CDR1 LNHNV and CDR2 YYDKDF (reference sequence). This sample was included in a study of T cells in Graves' hyperthyroidism and ophthalmopathy. The study, taken as a whole, reports: The model anticipated ophthalmopathy a median around six months pre-onset.

TCR beta CDR3 regions were amplified from RNA. During a first-round RT-PCR of the TCR CDR3, the HTBI primer set was used. TCRdb reprocessed the multiplex PCR reads with MiXCR, giving one entry per CDR3 protein. Here the sample spans approximately 690,000 distinct CDR3 sequences, around 20% being singletons. This chain uses TRBV15 with TRBJ1-5, with unresolved D. This sequence was found in a man aged 25 to 40 with Graves' ophthalmopathy. The sequenced material came from blood. CDR3 coding DNA: TGTGCCACCAGCAGAGTAACGGCTTATAGCAATCAGCCCCAGCATTTT. Translated, it gives CATSRVTAYSNQPQHF.